This TCR beta chain is drawn from a study of T cell repertoires in cytomegalovirus infection. Study-level background: It was recently identified HLA-C-restricted and well-studied HLA-B-restricted CMV epitopes that the study used. Shared public TCR beta signatures pointed to both CMV infection and a matching HLA type. General study points: Dominant in the ex vivo response were TCR beta clonotypes restricted by HLA-C and specific for CMV. Carriage of CMV together with the relevant HLA was identifiable through cumulative public TCR beta family frequency.

TCRdb re-called the reads through MiXCR, storing one row per CDR3 protein. The data show about 360,000 distinct CDR3 sequences, just under 35% seen once. V dropped 7 bases and J dropped 5 bases, with 26 bases sitting between them. CDR3 size: 17 residues. This clonotype has just a few counts. As yet, its antigen is unknown. The chain links TRBV12-3 or TRBV12-4 to TRBJ1-1; perhaps TRBD1 as D (5 bases). The receptor was derived from a human donor in good health (CMV status not recorded). Some clones in this sample may be carry-over from other donors' samples. Sequenced here: cultured PBMCs, sampled from culture after CMV antigen stimulation. The DNA for the CDR3 is TGTGCCAGCAAATCCGGGACCCTGATAACAAGGGGAACTGAAGCTTTCTTT. It translates to CASKSGTLITRGTEAFF.